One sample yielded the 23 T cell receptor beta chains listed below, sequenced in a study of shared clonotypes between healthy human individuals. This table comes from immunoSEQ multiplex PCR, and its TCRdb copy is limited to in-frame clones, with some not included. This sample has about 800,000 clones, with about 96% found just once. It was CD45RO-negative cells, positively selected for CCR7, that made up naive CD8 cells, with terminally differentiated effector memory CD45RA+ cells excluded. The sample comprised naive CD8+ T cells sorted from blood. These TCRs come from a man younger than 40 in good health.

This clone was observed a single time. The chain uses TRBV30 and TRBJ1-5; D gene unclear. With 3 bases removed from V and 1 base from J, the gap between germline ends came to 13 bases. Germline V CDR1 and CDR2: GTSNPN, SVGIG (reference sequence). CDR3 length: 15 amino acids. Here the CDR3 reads CAWSGSSSSNQPQHF. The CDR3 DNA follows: TGTGCCTGGAGCGGTAGTTCGTCAAGCAATCAGCCCCAGCATTTT.

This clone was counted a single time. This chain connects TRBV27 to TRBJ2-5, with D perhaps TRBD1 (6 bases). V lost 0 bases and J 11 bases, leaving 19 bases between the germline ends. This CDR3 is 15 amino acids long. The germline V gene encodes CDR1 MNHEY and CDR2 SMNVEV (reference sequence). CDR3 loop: CASSLSAYGSGEQYF. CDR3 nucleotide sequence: TGTGCCAGCAGTTTATCGGCCTACGGTTCAGGGGAGCAGTACTTC.

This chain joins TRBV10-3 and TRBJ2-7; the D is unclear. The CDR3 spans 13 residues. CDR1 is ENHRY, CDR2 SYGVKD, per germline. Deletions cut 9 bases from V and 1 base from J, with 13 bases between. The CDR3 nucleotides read TGTGCCATTAGTATGGCTGAATCCTACGAGCAGTACTTC. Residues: CAISMAESYEQYF.

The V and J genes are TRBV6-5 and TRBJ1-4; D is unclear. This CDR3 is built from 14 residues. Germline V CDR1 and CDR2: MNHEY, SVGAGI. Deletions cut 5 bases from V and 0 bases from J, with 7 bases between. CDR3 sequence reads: CASSAHTTNEKLFF. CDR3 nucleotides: TGTGCCAGCAGTGCACACACAACTAATGAAAAACTGTTTTTT.

The CDR3 bases are TGTGCCAGCGAAAGTCTAAGGACCGGAGTCTACGAGCAGTACTTC. This encodes CASESLRTGVYEQYF. V is TRBV6-5 and J is TRBJ2-7, with D hard to call. Trimming removed 8 bases from V and 3 bases from J, with 20 bases in between. Germline V gives CDR1 MNHEY, CDR2 SVGAGI. The CDR3 has 15 amino acids.

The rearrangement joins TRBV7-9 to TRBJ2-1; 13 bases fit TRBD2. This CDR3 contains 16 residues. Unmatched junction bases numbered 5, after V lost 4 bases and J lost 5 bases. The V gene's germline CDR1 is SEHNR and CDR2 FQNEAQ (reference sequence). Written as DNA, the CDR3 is TGTGCCAGCAGCTCCCCGACTAGCGGGAGGAACAATGAGCAGTTCTTC. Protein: CASSSPTSGRNNEQFF.

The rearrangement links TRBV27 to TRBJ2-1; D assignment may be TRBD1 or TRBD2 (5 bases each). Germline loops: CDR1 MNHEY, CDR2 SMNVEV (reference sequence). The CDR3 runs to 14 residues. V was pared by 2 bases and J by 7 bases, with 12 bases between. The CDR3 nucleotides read TGTGCCAGCAGTTTAGGGACGATCCTTAATGAGCAGTTCTTC. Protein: CASSLGTILNEQFF.

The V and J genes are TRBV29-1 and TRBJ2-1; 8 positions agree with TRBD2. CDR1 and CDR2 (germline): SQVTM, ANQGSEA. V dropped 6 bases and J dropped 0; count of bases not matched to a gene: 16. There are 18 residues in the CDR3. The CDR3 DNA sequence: TGCAGCGTAAAAGGACTAGCTTCGTTCTCTGGCTCCTACAATGAGCAGTTCTTC. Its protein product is CSVKGLASFSGSYNEQFF.

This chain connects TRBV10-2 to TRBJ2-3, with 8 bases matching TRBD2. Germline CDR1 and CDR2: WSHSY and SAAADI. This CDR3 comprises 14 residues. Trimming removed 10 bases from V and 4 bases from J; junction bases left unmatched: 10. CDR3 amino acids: CATSSGSSPDTQYF. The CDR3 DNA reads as TGCGCCACCTCGAGCGGGAGTTCCCCAGATACGCAGTATTTT.

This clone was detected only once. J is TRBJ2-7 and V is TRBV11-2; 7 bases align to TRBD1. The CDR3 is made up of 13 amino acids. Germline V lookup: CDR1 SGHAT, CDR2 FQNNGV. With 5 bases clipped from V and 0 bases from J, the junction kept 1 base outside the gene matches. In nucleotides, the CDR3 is TGTGCCAGCAGCCGGGACAGCTCCTACGAGCAGTACTTC. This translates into CASSRDSSYEQYF.

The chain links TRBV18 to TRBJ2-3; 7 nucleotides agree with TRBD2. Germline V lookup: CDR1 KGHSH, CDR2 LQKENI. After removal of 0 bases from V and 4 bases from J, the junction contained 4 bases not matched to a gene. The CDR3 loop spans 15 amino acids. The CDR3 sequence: CASSPPPAGSDTQYF. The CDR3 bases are TGTGCCAGCTCACCACCTCCAGCGGGATCAGATACGCAGTATTTT.

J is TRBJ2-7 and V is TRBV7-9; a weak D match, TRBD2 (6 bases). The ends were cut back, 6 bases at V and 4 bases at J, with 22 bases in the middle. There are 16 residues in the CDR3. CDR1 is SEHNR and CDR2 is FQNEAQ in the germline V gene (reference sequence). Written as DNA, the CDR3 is TGTGCCAGCAGTCCCCGTATGAGAGGGACTGAATACGAGCAGTACTTC. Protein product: CASSPRMRGTEYEQYF.

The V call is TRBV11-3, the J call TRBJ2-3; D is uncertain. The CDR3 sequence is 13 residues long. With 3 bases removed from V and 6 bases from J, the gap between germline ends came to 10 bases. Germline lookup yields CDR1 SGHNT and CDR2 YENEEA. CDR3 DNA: TGTGCCAGCAGCTTTCGGTTAAGGGATACGCAGTATTTT. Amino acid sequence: CASSFRLRDTQYF.

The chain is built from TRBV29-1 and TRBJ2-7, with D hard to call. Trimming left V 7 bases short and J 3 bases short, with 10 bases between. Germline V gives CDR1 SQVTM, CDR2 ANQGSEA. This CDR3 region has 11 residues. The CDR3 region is CSALGHYEQYF. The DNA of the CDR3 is TGCAGCGCCCTCGGTCACTACGAGCAGTACTTC.

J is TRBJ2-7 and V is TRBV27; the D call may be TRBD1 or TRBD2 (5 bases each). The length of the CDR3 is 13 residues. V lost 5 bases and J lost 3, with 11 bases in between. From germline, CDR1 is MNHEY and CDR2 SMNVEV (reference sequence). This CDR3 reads CASSTGTFYEQYF. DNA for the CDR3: TGTGCCAGCAGTACGGGGACCTTCTACGAGCAGTACTTC.

As DNA, the CDR3 is TGTGCCAGCGGGCAGGGCGCCTACGAGCAGTACTTC. It codes for CASGQGAYEQYF. The rearrangement links TRBV9 to TRBJ2-7; D is possibly TRBD1 (5 bases). Looked up from germline, CDR1 is SGDLS and CDR2 is YYNGEE. Trimming removed 7 bases at V and 2 bases at J, with 10 bases between. This CDR3 has 12 residues.

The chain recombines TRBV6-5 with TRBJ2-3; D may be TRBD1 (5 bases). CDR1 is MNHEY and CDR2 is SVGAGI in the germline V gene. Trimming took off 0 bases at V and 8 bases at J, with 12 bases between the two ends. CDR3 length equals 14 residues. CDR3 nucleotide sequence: TGTGCCAGCAGTTACTCCCCAGGGCAAGTTACGCAGTATTTT. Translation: CASSYSPGQVTQYF.

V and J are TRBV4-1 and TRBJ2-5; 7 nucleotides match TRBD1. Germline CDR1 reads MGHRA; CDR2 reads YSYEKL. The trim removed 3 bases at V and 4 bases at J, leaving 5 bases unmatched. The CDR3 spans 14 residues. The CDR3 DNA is TGCGCCAGCAGCCATTACACAGGGGCAGAGACCCAGTACTTC. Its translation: CASSHYTGAETQYF.

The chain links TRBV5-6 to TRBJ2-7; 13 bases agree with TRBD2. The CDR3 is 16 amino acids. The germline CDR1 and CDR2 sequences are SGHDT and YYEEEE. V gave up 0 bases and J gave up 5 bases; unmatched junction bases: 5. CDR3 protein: CASSLELAGGLNEQYF. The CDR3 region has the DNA TGTGCCAGCAGCTTGGAACTAGCGGGAGGGCTAAACGAGCAGTACTTC.

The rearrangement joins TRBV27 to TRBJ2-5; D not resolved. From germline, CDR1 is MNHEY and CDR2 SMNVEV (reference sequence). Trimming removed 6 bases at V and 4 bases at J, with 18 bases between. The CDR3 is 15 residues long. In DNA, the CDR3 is TGTGCCAGCAGCCCGAAAGCGCCCGCTGTAGAGACCCAGTACTTC. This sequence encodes CASSPKAPAVETQYF.

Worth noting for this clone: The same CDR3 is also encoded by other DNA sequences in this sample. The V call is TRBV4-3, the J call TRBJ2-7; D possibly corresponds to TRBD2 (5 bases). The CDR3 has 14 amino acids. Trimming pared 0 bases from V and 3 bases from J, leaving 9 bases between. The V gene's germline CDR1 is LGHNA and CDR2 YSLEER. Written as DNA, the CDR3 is TGCGCCAGCAGCCAAGATGGAGGCGGCTACGAGCAGTACTTC. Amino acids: CASSQDGGGYEQYF.

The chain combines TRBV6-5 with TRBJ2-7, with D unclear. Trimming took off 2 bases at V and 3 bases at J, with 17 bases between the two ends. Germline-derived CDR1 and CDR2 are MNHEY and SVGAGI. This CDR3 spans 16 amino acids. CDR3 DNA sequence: TGTGCCAGCAGTTACCAACCCCCAGAAGTAAACTACGAGCAGTACTTC. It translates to CASSYQPPEVNYEQYF.

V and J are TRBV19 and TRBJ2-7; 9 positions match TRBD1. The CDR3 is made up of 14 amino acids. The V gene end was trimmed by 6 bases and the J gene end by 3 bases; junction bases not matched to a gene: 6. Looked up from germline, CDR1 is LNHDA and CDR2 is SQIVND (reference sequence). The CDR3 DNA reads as TGTGCCAGTAGGCCGGGACAGGGAAACTACGAGCAGTACTTC. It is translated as CASRPGQGNYEQYF.